These 26 T cell receptor beta chains originate from one sample sequenced in a study of blood T cell repertoires in COVID-19. Produced via immunoSEQ multiplex PCR; TCRdb's table is partial and in-frame only. Seen here are some 190,000 clones, around 80% observed once, and the top ten hold 4.3%. The sequenced sample was PBMCs or T cells enriched from blood (not recorded which). The receptors derive from a young man with acute COVID-19.

The chain recombines TRBV27 with TRBJ1-6; 8 bases map to TRBD1. Losses at the gene ends were 5 bases for V and 7 bases for J; bases not matched to a gene: 7. Germline CDR1 MNHEY, CDR2 SMNVEV (reference sequence). CDR3 length: 15 amino acids. The CDR3 loop reads CASSTQGAGNSPLHF. The CDR3 region has the DNA TGTGCCAGCAGTACCCAGGGGGCTGGAAATTCACCCCTCCACTTT.

The genes are TRBV19 and TRBJ1-1; D perhaps matches TRBD1 (5 bases). Trimming pared 2 bases from V and 4 bases from J, leaving 5 bases between. The CDR3 loop spans 12 amino acids. Germline V gene data show CDR1 as LNHDA and CDR2 as SQIVND (reference sequence). DNA of the CDR3: TGTGCCAGTAGTATACAGGGCACTGAAGCTTTCTTT. It specifies CASSIQGTEAFF.

In this sample, this clone turned up once. The chain carries TRBV14 and TRBJ2-1; 11 bases line up with TRBD2. The CDR3 length is 15 residues. Germline-derived CDR1 and CDR2 are SGHDN and FVKESK. V lost 1 base and J lost 9; bases outside the gene matches: 5. The CDR3 sequence: CASSQASGGPSEQFF. The CDR3 DNA reads as TGTGCCAGCAGCCAAGCTAGCGGGGGGCCTAGTGAGCAGTTCTTC.

This chain uses TRBV29-1 with TRBJ2-1, with 7 bases lining up with TRBD2. Germline CDR1 reads SQVTM; CDR2 reads ANQGSEA. Unmatched junction bases numbered 6, after V lost 3 bases and J lost 4 bases. This CDR3 is built from 14 residues. CDR3 amino acids: CSVDGGDLYNEQFF. The CDR3 DNA is TGCAGCGTTGATGGGGGGGACCTTTACAATGAGCAGTTCTTC.

This clone was picked up one time. The chain uses TRBV7-3 and TRBJ1-2; TRBD1 aligns across 8 bases. The V and J ends lost 5 bases and 2 bases, in that order; junction bases with no gene match: 7. The CDR3 contains 15 residues. Germline V gives CDR1 SGHTA, CDR2 FQGTGA. The chain's CDR3 is CASSPKRTGNYGYTF. The CDR3 nucleotides read TGTGCCAGCAGCCCAAAAAGGACAGGGAACTATGGCTACACCTTC.

The gene calls are TRBV7-2 and TRBJ1-5; 10 bases line up with TRBD1. The V and J ends lost 3 bases and 2 bases, in that order; junction bases with no gene match: 4. In germline, CDR1 is SGHTA, CDR2 FQGNSA. There are 16 residues in the CDR3. This chain's CDR3 is CASSLDRGIGNQPQHF. Written as DNA, the CDR3 is TGTGCCAGCAGCTTGGACAGGGGGATCGGCAATCAGCCCCAGCATTTT.

The V gene is TRBV9, the J gene TRBJ1-2; perhaps TRBD1 as D (5 bases). The CDR3 contains 13 residues. Germline V gene sequence: CDR1 SGDLS, CDR2 YYNGEE. The ends were cut back, 0 bases at V and 4 bases at J, with 7 bases in the middle. CDR3 nucleotide sequence: TGTGCCAGCAGCGTAGGACAGTCCTATGGCTACACCTTC. This sequence encodes CASSVGQSYGYTF.

The genes are TRBV7-2 and TRBJ2-3; 10 bases fit TRBD2. The CDR3 runs to 17 residues. V shed 4 bases, J shed 6 bases, and the junction held 13 bases outside the gene matches. The germline V gene has CDR1 SGHTA and CDR2 FQGNSA. The CDR3 reads CASSSNVLAGQRDTQYF. Written as DNA, the CDR3 is TGTGCCAGCAGCTCGAACGTACTAGCGGGGCAGAGGGATACGCAGTATTTT.

V gene TRBV19 combines with J gene TRBJ1-4, with TRBD1 as a possible D gene (6 bases). The CDR3 sequence is 19 residues long. The V end lost 3 bases, the J end lost 4 bases, and 24 bases lay between the germline ends. Germline V gives CDR1 LNHDA, CDR2 SQIVND (reference sequence). The CDR3 DNA is TGTGCCAGTAGTATCCTTTGGCAGGGGCTGGATGGGAGTAATGAAAAACTGTTTTTT. Translated: CASSILWQGLDGSNEKLFF.

The chain has TRBV6-6 and TRBJ1-4; TRBD1 is a possible D gene (5 bases). This CDR3 spans 14 amino acids. Trimming cost V 6 bases and J 4 bases, with 12 bases left between them. Germline V gives CDR1 MNHNY, CDR2 SVGAGI (reference sequence). CDR3 in DNA: TGTGCCAGCAGCCTTGGGGGGTTTAATGAAAAACTGTTTTTT. It yields the protein CASSLGGFNEKLFF.

The chain combines TRBV10-2 with TRBJ1-5, with D possibly matching TRBD1 (6 bases). There are 17 residues in the CDR3. The germline CDR1 and CDR2 sequences are WSHSY and SAAADI. V lost 4 bases, J lost 0 bases, and 16 bases lay in between. The CDR3 region is CASSGVIGQNSNQPQHF. Written as DNA, the CDR3 is TGCGCCAGCAGTGGGGTGATTGGACAGAATAGCAATCAGCCCCAGCATTTT.

The rearrangement joins TRBV10-2 to TRBJ2-3; unclear D gene. Trimming left V 2 bases short and J 5 bases short, with 11 bases between. CDR1 is WSHSY and CDR2 is SAAADI in the germline V gene. This CDR3 spans 14 amino acids. The DNA of the CDR3 is TGCGCCAGCAGTGAGATGAAAATCGGAGATACGCAGTATTTT. Its translation: CASSEMKIGDTQYF.

CDR3 DNA: TGTGCCACCAGTGATTCCCGGAGGATGGGGGGAGATGGCTACACCTTC. Translated, it gives CATSDSRRMGGDGYTF. The rearrangement uses TRBV24-1 and TRBJ1-2; D may be TRBD1 (5 bases). CDR1 and CDR2 (germline): KGHDR, SFDVKD. This CDR3 is 16 amino acids long. With 2 bases removed from V and 6 bases from J, the gap between germline ends came to 18 bases.

The J gene is TRBJ2-7, the V gene TRBV6-5; 12 positions match TRBD2. Germline CDR1 and CDR2: MNHEY and SVGAGI. V gave up 5 bases and J gave up 6 bases; unmatched junction bases: 5. There are 14 residues in the CDR3. CDR3 amino acids: CASSRTSGGLEQYF. In DNA form, the CDR3 reads TGTGCCAGCAGTAGAACTAGCGGGGGGCTCGAGCAGTACTTC.

The chain uses TRBV5-1 and TRBJ2-7; a weak D match, TRBD1 (6 bases). The CDR3 spans 14 residues. The V end was cut by 1 base, the J end by 1 base, with 9 bases between. CDR1 and CDR2 from the germline V gene are SGHRS and YFSETQ. The CDR3 DNA sequence: TGCGCCAGCAGCTTGCAGGGGCTGTCCTACGAGCAGTACTTC. Translating gives CASSLQGLSYEQYF.

About this clone: This sample also contains other DNA sequences that code for the same CDR3. V is TRBV9 and J is TRBJ2-3; no definite D call. This CDR3 comprises 15 residues. Germline CDR1 reads SGDLS; CDR2 reads YYNGEE. V dropped 0 bases and J dropped 1 base, with 9 bases sitting between them. The CDR3 nucleotides are TGTGCCAGCAGCGTAGATCTAGGTGGCACAGATACGCAGTATTTT. It is translated as CASSVDLGGTDTQYF. The full variable domain, with the rest looked up from reference TRBV9 and TRBJ2-3, is DSGVTQTPKHLITATGQRVTLRCSPRSGDLSVYWYQQSLDQGLQFLIQYYNGEERAKGNILERFSAQQFPDLHSELNLSSLELGDSALYFCASSVDLGGTDTQYFGPGTRLTVL.

The chain has TRBV7-3 and TRBJ2-2, with 7 bases that match TRBD1. Germline V lookup: CDR1 SGHTA, CDR2 FQGTGA. J lost 4 bases, V lost 4 bases, and 9 bases had no gene match. This CDR3 is built from 16 residues. CDR3 residues: CASSYSQGRFTGELFF. The CDR3 DNA is TGTGCCAGCAGCTATTCACAGGGGCGGTTCACCGGGGAGCTGTTTTTT.

The chain recombines TRBV27 with TRBJ1-3, with a possible D match to TRBD1 (5 bases). CDR1 and CDR2 from the germline V gene are MNHEY and SMNVEV (reference sequence). This CDR3 spans 14 amino acids. Trimming stripped 6 bases from V and 4 bases from J, with 13 bases between. The CDR3 loop is CASRTTSGGNTIYF. CDR3 DNA: TGTGCCAGCAGAACTACGTCAGGGGGAAACACCATATATTTT.

The chain combines TRBV3-1 (or the pseudogene TRBV3-2) with TRBJ2-5; 12 positions match TRBD2. The V segment lost 5 bases and the J segment 4 bases; nucleotides outside the gene matches: 5. The CDR3 is made up of 15 amino acids. Germline V lookup: CDR1 LGHDT, CDR2 YNNKEL (reference sequence). The CDR3 DNA reads as TGTGCCAGCAGCTTACGACTAGCGGGGGTAGAGACCCAGTACTTC. As protein: CASSLRLAGVETQYF.

The chain joins TRBV6-5 to TRBJ1-2; TRBD1 matches 8 bases. The CDR3 length is 15 residues. Germline CDR1 MNHEY, CDR2 SVGAGI. The ends lost 5 bases at V and 3 bases at J; junction bases unmatched: 8. The CDR3 loop reads CASSPASTGDYGYTF. CDR3 bases: TGTGCCAGCAGTCCAGCCTCGACAGGGGACTATGGCTACACCTTC.

This chain connects TRBV30 to TRBJ2-7, with D perhaps TRBD1 (6 bases). In germline, CDR1 is GTSNPN, CDR2 SVGIG (reference sequence). The CDR3 is 12 residues long. Trimming removed 7 bases at V and 0 bases at J, with 10 bases between. Here the CDR3 DNA reads TGTGCCTTCCGGGACAACTCCTACGAGCAGTACTTC. As protein: CAFRDNSYEQYF. Full variable domain (missing parts from reference TRBV30 and TRBJ2-7): SQTIHQWPATLVQPVGSPLSLECTVEGTSNPNLYWYRQAAGRGLQLLFYSVGIGQISSEVPQNLSASRPQDRQFILSSKKLLLSDSGFYLCAFRDNSYEQYFGPGTRLTVT.

The table lists this clone with a few counts. This sequence joins TRBV9 and TRBJ1-2; 9 positions agree with TRBD1. Germline values: CDR1 SGDLS, CDR2 YYNGEE. Trimming removed 3 bases from V and 7 bases from J; junction bases left unmatched: 10. CDR3 length equals 15 residues. CDR3 in amino acids: CASSAQLQGARGYTF. The DNA of the CDR3 is TGTGCCAGCAGCGCTCAACTACAGGGGGCGCGTGGCTACACCTTC.

V usage is TRBV2 and J usage is TRBJ2-2, with D possibly matching TRBD1 (5 bases). Germline lookup yields CDR1 SNHLY and CDR2 FYNNEI. Between the trimmed V and J ends, which lost 6 bases and 2 bases, there was a span of 10 bases. This CDR3 has 14 residues. CDR3 residues: CASSRRVNTGELFF. The CDR3 nucleotides are TGTGCCAGCAGCCGCAGGGTTAACACCGGGGAGCTGTTTTTT.

The genes are TRBV5-1 and TRBJ1-2, with unresolved D. There are 12 residues in the CDR3. Trimming took 4 bases from V and 5 from J, leaving 9 bases between them. CDR1 is SGHRS and CDR2 is YFSETQ in the germline V gene. CDR3 amino acids: CASSTSQYGYTF. The DNA of the CDR3 is TGCGCCAGCAGCACCAGTCAGTATGGCTACACCTTC.

The rearrangement joins TRBV5-1 to TRBJ1-1; TRBD1 is a possible D gene (5 bases). CDR1 is SGHRS and CDR2 is YFSETQ in the germline V gene. Trimming shortened V by 2 bases and J by 1 base, and 9 bases separated the two germline ends. The length of the CDR3 is 14 residues. CDR3 in DNA: TGCGCCAGCAGCTTACAGGTCGCGAACACTGAAGCTTTCTTT. The encoded protein is CASSLQVANTEAFF.

The chain couples TRBV5-4 to TRBJ2-7; D may be TRBD1 (5 bases). This CDR3 has 16 residues. V lost 4 bases and J 6 bases, leaving 23 bases between the germline ends. Looked up from germline, CDR1 is SGHNT and CDR2 is YYREEE (reference sequence). The CDR3 is CASSHGASWASGEQYF. The CDR3 bases are TGTGCCAGCAGCCATGGGGCCAGCTGGGCCTCGGGCGAGCAGTACTTC.